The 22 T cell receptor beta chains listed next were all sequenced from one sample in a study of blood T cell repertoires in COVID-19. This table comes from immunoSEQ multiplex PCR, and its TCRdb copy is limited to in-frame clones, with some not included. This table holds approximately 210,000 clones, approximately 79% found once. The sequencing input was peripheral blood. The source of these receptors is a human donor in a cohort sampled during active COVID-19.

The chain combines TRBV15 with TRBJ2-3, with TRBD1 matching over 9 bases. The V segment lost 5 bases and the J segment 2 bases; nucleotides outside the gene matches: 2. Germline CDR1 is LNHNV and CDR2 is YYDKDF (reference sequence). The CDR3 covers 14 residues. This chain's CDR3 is CATSGDRATDTQYF. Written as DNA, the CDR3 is TGTGCCACCAGCGGGGACAGGGCCACAGATACGCAGTATTTT.

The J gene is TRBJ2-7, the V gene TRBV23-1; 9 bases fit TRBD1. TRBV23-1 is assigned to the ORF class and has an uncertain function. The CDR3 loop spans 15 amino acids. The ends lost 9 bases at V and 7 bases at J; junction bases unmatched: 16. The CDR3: CARPPGDRAPLEQYF. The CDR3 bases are TGCGCCAGGCCCCCCGGGGACAGGGCTCCCTTGGAGCAGTACTTC.

CDR3 protein: CASSFFGELFF. For the CDR3, the DNA is TGTGCCAGCAGCTTCTTCGGGGAGCTGTTTTTT. The V call is TRBV7-9, the J call TRBJ2-2; no firm D call. There are 11 residues in the CDR3. The germline CDR1 and CDR2 sequences are SEHNR and FQNEAQ (reference sequence). The V gene lost 3 bases and the J gene lost 7 bases, with 3 bases spanning the gap.

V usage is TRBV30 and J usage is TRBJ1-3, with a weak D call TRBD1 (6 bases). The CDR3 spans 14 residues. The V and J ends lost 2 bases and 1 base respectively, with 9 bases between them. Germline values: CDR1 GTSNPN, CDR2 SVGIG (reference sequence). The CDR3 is CAWSNTGSGNTIYF. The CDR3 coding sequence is TGTGCCTGGAGTAACACAGGGTCTGGAAACACCATATATTTT.

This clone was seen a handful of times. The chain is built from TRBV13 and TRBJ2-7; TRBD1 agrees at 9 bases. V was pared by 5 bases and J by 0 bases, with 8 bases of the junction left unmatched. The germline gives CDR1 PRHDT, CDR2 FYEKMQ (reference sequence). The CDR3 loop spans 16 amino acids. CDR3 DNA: TGTGCCAGCAGCCCGACACCGGGACAGGGCTCCTACGAGCAGTACTTC. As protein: CASSPTPGQGSYEQYF.

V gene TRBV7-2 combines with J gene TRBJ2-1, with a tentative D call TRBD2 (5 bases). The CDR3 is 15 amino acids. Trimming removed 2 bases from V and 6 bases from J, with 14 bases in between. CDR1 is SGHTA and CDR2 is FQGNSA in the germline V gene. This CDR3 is CASSLLAGVVNEQFF. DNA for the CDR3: TGTGCCAGCAGCTTATTGGCGGGCGTCGTCAATGAGCAGTTCTTC.

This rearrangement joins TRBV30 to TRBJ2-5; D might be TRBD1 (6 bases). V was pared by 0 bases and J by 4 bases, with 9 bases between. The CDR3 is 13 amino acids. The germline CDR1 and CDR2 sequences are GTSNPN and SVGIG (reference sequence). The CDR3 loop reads CAWSVRGGETQYF. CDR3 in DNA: TGTGCCTGGAGTGTGAGAGGGGGAGAGACCCAGTACTTC. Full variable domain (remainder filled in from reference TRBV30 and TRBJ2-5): SQTIHQWPATLVQPVGSPLSLECTVEGTSNPNLYWYRQAAGRGLQLLFYSVGIGQISSEVPQNLSASRPQDRQFILSSKKLLLSDSGFYLCAWSVRGGETQYFGPGTRLLVL.

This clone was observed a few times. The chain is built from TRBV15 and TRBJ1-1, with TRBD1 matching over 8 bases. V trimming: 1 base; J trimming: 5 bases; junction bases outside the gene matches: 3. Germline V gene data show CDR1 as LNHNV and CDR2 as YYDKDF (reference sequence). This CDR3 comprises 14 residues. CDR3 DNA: TGTGCCACCAGCAGAGTGACAGGGGAGACTGAAGCTTTCTTT. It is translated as CATSRVTGETEAFF.

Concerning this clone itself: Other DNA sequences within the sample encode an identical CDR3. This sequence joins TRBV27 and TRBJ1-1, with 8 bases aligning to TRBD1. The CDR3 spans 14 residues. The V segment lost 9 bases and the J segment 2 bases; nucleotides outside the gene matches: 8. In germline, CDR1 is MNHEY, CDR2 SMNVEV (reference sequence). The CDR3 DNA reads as TGTGCCAGTACCGACAGGGGCCCAAACACTGAAGCTTTCTTT. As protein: CASTDRGPNTEAFF.

CDR3 sequence reads: CASLRRGGETQYF. CDR3 sequence (DNA): TGTGCCAGCCTCCGGAGGGGAGGGGAGACCCAGTACTTC. The chain recombines TRBV28 with TRBJ2-5; 7 bases align to TRBD2. Germline V gives CDR1 MDHEN, CDR2 SYDVKM. The CDR3 runs 13 residues. V lost 8 bases to trimming and J lost 5 bases; unmatched junction nucleotides: 8.

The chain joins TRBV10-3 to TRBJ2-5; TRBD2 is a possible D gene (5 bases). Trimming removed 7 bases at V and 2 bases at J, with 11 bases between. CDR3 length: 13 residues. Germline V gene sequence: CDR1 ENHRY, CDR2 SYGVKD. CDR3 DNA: TGTGCCATCAAAGGGCTAGCTCAAGAGACCCAGTACTTC. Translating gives CAIKGLAQETQYF.

The CDR3 loop is CASSLRQGDGRAYEQYF. CDR3 nucleotide sequence: TGTGCCAGCAGCTTGCGACAGGGGGACGGGAGGGCTTACGAGCAGTACTTC. This rearrangement joins TRBV5-5 to TRBJ2-7; TRBD1 might be the D (9 bases). Germline-derived CDR1 and CDR2 are SGHKS and YYEKEE (reference sequence). Between the trimmed V and J ends, which lost 1 base and 4 bases, there was a span of 21 bases. This CDR3 is built from 17 residues. The full variable domain, in which reference TRBV5-5 and TRBJ2-7 provide the parts outside the CDR3, is DAGVTQSPTHLIKTRGQQVTLRCSPISGHKSVSWYQQVLGQGPQFIFQYYEKEERGRGNFPDRFSARQFPNYSSELNVNALLLGDSALYLCASSLRQGDGRAYEQYFGPGTRLTVT.

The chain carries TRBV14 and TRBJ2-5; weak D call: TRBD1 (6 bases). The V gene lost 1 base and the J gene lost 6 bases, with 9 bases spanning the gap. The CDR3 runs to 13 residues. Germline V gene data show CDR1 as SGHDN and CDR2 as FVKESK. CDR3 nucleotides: TGTGCCAGCAGCCAAGGGGGGCGGCAGACCCAGTACTTC. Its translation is CASSQGGRQTQYF.

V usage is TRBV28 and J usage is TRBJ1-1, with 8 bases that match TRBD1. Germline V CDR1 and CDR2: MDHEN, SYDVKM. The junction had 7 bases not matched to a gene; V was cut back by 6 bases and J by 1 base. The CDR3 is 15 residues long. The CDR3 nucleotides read TGTGCCAGCAGCCCAGCGGGACAGGCGAACACTGAAGCTTTCTTT. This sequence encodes CASSPAGQANTEAFF.

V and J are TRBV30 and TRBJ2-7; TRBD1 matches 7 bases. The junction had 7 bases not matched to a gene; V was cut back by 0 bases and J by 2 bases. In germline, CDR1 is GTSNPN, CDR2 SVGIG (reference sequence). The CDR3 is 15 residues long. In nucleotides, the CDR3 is TGTGCCTGGAGTGTAAGGGGACAGTTTCCCTACGAGCAGTACTTC. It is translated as CAWSVRGQFPYEQYF.

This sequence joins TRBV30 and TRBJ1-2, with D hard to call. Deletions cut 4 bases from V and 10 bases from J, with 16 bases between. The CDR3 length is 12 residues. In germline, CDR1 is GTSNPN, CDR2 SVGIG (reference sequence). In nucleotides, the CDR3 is TGTGCCTGGAATGTGGTCAGTATTGACTACACCTTC. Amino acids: CAWNVVSIDYTF.

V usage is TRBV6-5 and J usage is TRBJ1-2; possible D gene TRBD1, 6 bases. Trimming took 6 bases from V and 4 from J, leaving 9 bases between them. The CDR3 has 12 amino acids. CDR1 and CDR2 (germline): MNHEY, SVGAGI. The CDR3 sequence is CASRGQSYGYTF. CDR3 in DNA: TGTGCCAGCAGAGGACAGTCCTATGGCTACACCTTC.

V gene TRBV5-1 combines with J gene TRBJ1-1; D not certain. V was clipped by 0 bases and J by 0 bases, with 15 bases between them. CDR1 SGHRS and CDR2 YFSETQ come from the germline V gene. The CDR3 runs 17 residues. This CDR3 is CASSLVTVSRMNTEAFF. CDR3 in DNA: TGCGCCAGCAGCTTGGTTACGGTTTCGCGAATGAACACTGAAGCTTTCTTT.

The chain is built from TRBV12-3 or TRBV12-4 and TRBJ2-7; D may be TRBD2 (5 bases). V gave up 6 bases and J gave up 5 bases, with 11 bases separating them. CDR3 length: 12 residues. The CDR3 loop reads CASSRLSDEQYF. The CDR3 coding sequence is TGTGCCAGCAGCCGCCTTAGCGACGAGCAGTACTTC.

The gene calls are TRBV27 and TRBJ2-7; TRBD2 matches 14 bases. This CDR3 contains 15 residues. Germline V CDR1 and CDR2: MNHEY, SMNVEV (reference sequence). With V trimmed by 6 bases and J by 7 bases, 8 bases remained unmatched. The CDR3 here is CASRRLAGGFGEQYF. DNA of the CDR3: TGTGCCAGCAGGCGACTAGCGGGAGGGTTTGGGGAGCAGTACTTC.

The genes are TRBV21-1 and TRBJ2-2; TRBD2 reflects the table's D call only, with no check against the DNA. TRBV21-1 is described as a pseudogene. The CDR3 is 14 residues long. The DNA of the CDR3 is TGTGCCAGCCCGGGGAAGACCCACACCGGGGAGCTGTTTTTT. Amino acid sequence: CASPGKTHTGELFF.

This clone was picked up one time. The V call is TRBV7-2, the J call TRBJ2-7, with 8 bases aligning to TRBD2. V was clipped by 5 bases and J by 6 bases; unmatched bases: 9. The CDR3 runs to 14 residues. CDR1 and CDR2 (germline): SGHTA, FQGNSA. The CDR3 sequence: CASSRPTGTSEQYF. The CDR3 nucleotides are TGTGCCAGCAGCCGCCCAACCGGGACTAGCGAGCAGTACTTC.